This T cell receptor beta chain was obtained from a study of cytomegalovirus exposure and HLA in healthy donors. Whole-study results and caveats: Among TCR sequences, most were rare, though some public TCRs appeared in many donors. When a later analysis compared HLA-associated TCR beta chains with equally common others, the HLA-associated chains turned out to be more clonally expanded and to have lower generation probabilities.

Turning to this clone: Its antigen is unidentified.

In the PCR, 60 Vbeta and 13 Jbeta primers were used. Original processing methods: In a later analysis, around 87 million unique TCR beta chains included roughly 11 million shared by two or more donors. Repertoires were generated with immunoSEQ multiplex PCR, while TCRdb's copy carries only in-frame clones and drops some. V, J and clone size derive from that table, while D and trimming were established from the DNA sequence. Found here are 150,000 to 200,000 clones; the top ten clones hold about 6%. The sequence was collected from a man aged 25 to 45 in good health and CMV-seronegative. Material: PBMCs.

The DNA of the CDR3 is TGTGCCAGCGACAGCTACAATCAGCCCCAGCATTTT. Protein: CASDSYNQPQHF. The genes are TRBV2 and TRBJ1-5; D may be TRBD1 (5 bases). Trimming removed 8 bases from V and 3 bases from J, with 8 bases in between. This CDR3 contains 12 residues. Germline lookup yields CDR1 SNHLY and CDR2 FYNNEI.